This T cell receptor (beta chain) comes out of a study of early T cells in non-severe SARS-CoV-2 infection (TCRdb year 2021). For the study in its entirety: Because TCR sequencing relied on bulk RNA taken from unsorted whole blood, pairing of alpha and beta chains was not possible. What the research found in general, with its limitations: VDJdb matching was skewed toward anti-spike CD8 responses and likely underestimated virus-specific expansions by missing private and CD4 specificities.

A note on this clonotype: The antigen it binds to is not known. This may stem from a read error, because a much larger clone lies one nucleotide away.

The protocol used for the library was 5' RACE. TCRdb names NextSeq 500 as the instrument used. In the TCR library protocol, unique molecular identifiers were attached to individual cDNA molecules to correct for PCR bias and sequencing error. Both TCR alpha and beta chains were sequenced, and tight co-correlation was observed between alpha and beta sequence abundances in each sample. The source study handled its data this way. Decombinator V4 was used to annotate the V gene, J gene and CDR3 of the TCR sequences. Expanded TCRs were defined as changing significantly between any two time points under a Poisson model with p below 0.0001. Abundances of TCRs were expressed as counts per million after normalisation to the total number of TCRs sequenced in each sample. MAIT TCRs were defined by TRAV1-2 paired with TRAJ12, TRAJ20 or TRAJ33, and iNKT TCRs by TRAV10 paired with TRAJ18. VDJdb, accessed 1 November 2021, was searched for CMV, EBV and SARS-CoV-2 annotated TCRs, with TCRs annotated for multiple antigens excluded. TCRdb reworked the public reads: Q25 trimming with fastp, MiXCR clone assembly, productive beta chains retained. Each record represents a unique CDR3 protein, reported with the most common genes and DNA among its rows. TCRdb, rather than the study authors, made the V and J calls. The sample contains tens of thousands of distinct CDR3 sequences, under 7.5% of them found a single time. The ten largest clones add up to approximately 6.3% of the sample.

The V end loses 6 bases and the J end loses 4 bases, and a stretch of 4 bases separates them. From cysteine to phenylalanine, the CDR3 is 11 amino acids long. Only CDR3 DNA is held: 33 bases, read in frame from base 1. This was a case-control study nested in a cohort of healthcare workers in London, UK, who had nasopharyngeal swab PCR tests and blood samples taken every week. Between 23 and 31 March 2020, the week of the UK lockdown, healthcare workers were enrolled and then followed up weekly for as long as 16 weeks. This receptor chain uses TRBV12-3 or TRBV12-4 and TRBJ1-3; the D gene identity is not certain. This sequence originates from an adult who was a healthcare worker with PCR-confirmed SARS-CoV-2 infection or an uninfected control (not recorded which). The sequencing used whole blood, collected at baseline. The DNA sequence is given as TGTGCCAGCAGACCCGGAAACACCATATATTTT. It specifies CASRPGNTIYF.